This TCR beta chain appears in the sequencing data of a study of vaccination effects on CD4 cells after COVID-19. Before sequencing, viral peptide pools were used by the ViraFEST assay to expand antigen-specific CD4+ T cells. At the end of about 10 days of culture, CD4+ T cells were isolated. Negative nucleocapsid antibody tests before and after vaccination confirmed no previous SARS-CoV-2 infection. IL-2 at 10 IU/ml and peptides at 10 ug/ml were added to cultured PBMC, around 2 million per well. This clone was counted between two and nine times. Antigen unknown. Measured with immunoSEQ multiplex PCR; TCRdb has only the in-frame clones, and not every one. Of about 41,000 clones listed, roughly 82% are singletons. V lost 0 bases and J 0 bases, leaving 5 bases between the germline ends. The CDR3 has 15 residues. In germline, CDR1 is LGHNA, CDR2 YSLEER.

The J gene is TRBJ2-2, the V gene TRBV4-3; D is ambiguous. This receptor was identified in a human donor who received a COVID-19 vaccine. The sample in question was CD4+ T cells from PBMCs cultured with HCoV-NL63 spike peptides, obtained before COVID-19 vaccination. The chain's CDR3 is CASSQDRPNTGELFF. CDR3 bases: TGCGCCAGCAGCCAAGACAGACCGAACACCGGGGAGCTGTTTTTT.